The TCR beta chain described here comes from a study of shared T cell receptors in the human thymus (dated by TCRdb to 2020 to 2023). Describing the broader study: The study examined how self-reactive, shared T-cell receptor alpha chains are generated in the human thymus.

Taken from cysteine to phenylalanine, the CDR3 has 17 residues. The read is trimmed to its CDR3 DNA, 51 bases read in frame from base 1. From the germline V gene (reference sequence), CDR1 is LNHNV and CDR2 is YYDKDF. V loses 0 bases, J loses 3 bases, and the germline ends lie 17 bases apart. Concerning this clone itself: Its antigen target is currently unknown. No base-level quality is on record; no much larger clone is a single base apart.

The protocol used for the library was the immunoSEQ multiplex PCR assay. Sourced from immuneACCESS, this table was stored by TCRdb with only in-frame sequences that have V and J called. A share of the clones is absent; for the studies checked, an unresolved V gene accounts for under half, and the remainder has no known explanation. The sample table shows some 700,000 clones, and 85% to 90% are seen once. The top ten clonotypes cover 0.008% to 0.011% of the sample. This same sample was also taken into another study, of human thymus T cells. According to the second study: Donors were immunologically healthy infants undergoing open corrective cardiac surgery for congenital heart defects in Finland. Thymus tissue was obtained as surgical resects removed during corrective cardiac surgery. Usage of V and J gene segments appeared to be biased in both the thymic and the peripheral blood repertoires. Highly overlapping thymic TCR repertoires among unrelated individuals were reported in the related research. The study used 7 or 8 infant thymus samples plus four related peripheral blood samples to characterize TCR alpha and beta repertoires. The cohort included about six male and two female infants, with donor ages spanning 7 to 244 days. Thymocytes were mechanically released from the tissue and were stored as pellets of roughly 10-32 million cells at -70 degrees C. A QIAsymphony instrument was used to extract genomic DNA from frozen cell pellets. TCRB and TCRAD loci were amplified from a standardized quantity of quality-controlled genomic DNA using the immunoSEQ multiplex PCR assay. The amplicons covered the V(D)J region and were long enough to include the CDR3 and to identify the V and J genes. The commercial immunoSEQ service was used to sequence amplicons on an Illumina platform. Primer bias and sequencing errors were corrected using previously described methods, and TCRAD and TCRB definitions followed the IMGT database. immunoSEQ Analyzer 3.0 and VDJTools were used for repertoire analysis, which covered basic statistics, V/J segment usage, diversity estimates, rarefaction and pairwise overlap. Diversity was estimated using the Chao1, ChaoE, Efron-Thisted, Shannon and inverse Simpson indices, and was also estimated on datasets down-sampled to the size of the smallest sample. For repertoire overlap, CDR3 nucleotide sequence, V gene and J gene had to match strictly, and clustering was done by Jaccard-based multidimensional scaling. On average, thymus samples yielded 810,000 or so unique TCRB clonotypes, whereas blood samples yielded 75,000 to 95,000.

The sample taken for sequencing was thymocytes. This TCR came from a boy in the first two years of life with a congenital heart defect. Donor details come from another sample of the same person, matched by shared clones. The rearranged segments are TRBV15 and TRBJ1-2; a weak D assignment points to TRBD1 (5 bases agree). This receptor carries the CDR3 CATSRDVGVKSHYGYTF. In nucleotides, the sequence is TGTGCCACCAGCAGAGATGTAGGGGTCAAGTCGCACTATGGCTACACCTTC.